The 20 T cell receptor beta chains presented below share a single source sample, sequenced in a study of T cells in Graves' hyperthyroidism and ophthalmopathy. TCR beta CDR3 sequences were amplified from RNA transcripts. The TCR CDR3 first-round RT-PCR relied on the HTBI primer set. One entry per CDR3 protein, called by TCRdb with MiXCR from the multiplex PCR reads. Of some 600,000 distinct CDR3 sequences listed, 11% to 15% are singletons. The source material was blood. All receptors come from a woman younger than 45 with Graves' hyperthyroidism that later progressed to Graves' ophthalmopathy.

The chain has TRBV6-1 and TRBJ1-6, with 7 bases lining up with TRBD1. The V segment lost 2 bases and the J segment 10 bases; nucleotides outside the gene matches: 8. Germline V gives CDR1 MNHNS, CDR2 SASEGT. This CDR3 contains 15 residues. CDR3 loop: CASSELGQATSPLHF. The CDR3 DNA reads as TGTGCCAGCAGTGAATTAGGACAGGCCACCTCACCCCTCCACTTT.

This clonotype was seen ten or more times. The chain couples TRBV11-2 to TRBJ2-4; TRBD1 aligns across 10 bases. This CDR3 has 14 amino acids. The V and J ends lost 4 bases and 4 bases, in that order; junction bases with no gene match: 1. CDR1 is SGHAT and CDR2 is FQNNGV in the germline V gene. The CDR3, as DNA: TGTGCCAGCAGCTGGACAGGGGGGAAAAACATTCAGTACTTC. It is translated as CASSWTGGKNIQYF.

This clonotype was recorded many times. The chain joins TRBV12-3 or TRBV12-4 to TRBJ1-4; 8 bases map to TRBD1. Trimming removed 5 bases from V and 4 bases from J; junction bases left unmatched: 3. The CDR3 length is 14 residues. CDR3 loop: CASSPDRGNEKLFF. As DNA, the CDR3 is TGTGCCAGCAGTCCCGACAGGGGTAATGAAAAACTGTTTTTT.

Notes on this clonotype: A much larger clone lies one base from this, so it may be a read error. The chain recombines TRBV3-1 with TRBJ2-7; D gene ambiguous. In germline, CDR1 is LGHDT, CDR2 YNNKEL (reference sequence). This CDR3 has 13 amino acids. This chain's CDR3 is CASNQSDSYEQYF. The CDR3 DNA reads TGTGCCAGCAACCAATCTGACTCCTACGAGCAGTACTTC.

This clonotype showed up many times. The J gene is TRBJ2-3, the V gene TRBV28, with a weak D call TRBD2 (7 bases). The germline CDR1 and CDR2 sequences are MDHEN and SYDVKM. CDR3 size: 16 residues. The CDR3 spells CGSGLSQGGGTDTQYF. The CDR3 DNA sequence: TGTGGATCGGGACTATCCCAAGGGGGGGGCACAGATACGCAGTATTTT.

This clonotype was detected many times. The CDR3 protein is CASSYETTSGSNWEQYF. The CDR3 nucleotides read TGTGCCAGCAGTTACGAAACGACTAGCGGGAGTAATTGGGAGCAGTACTTC. This chain links TRBV6-2 or TRBV6-3 with TRBJ2-7, with 12 bases identical to TRBD2. The CDR3 has 17 residues. The V gene end was trimmed by 2 bases and the J gene end by 7 bases; junction bases not matched to a gene: 12. Germline lookup yields CDR1 MNHEY and CDR2 SVGEGT.

This clonotype occurred a few times. The chain uses TRBV7-9 and TRBJ2-3, with no clear D. Germline V gene lookup returns CDR1 SEHNR and CDR2 FQNEAQ (reference sequence). The V and J ends lost 4 bases and 6 bases respectively, with 11 bases between them. CDR3 length: 13 amino acids. As DNA, the CDR3 is TGTGCCAGCAGCTGGACCGGCCAGGATACGCAGTATTTT. This encodes CASSWTGQDTQYF.

This clonotype was seen repeatedly, ten times or more. The gene calls are TRBV7-2 and TRBJ1-2; 12 nucleotides align to TRBD1. This CDR3 contains 14 residues. The V gene end was trimmed by 5 bases and the J gene end by 8 bases; junction bases not matched to a gene: 6. Per the germline V gene, CDR1 is SGHTA and CDR2 is FQGNSA. CDR3 loop: CASSLGQGARGYTF. CDR3 nucleotide sequence: TGTGCCAGCAGCCTGGGACAGGGGGCGCGAGGCTACACCTTC.

The chain recombines TRBV20-1 with TRBJ2-3, with 8 bases matching TRBD2. Trimming took 3 bases from V and 2 from J; bases not matched to a gene: 13. Germline CDR1 reads DFQATT; CDR2 reads SNEGSKA (reference sequence). The CDR3 totals 17 residues. CDR3 in amino acids: CSASKMASGFDTDTQYF. CDR3 nucleotide sequence: TGCAGTGCTAGTAAAATGGCTAGCGGGTTCGACACAGATACGCAGTATTTT.

The table lists this clonotype with many counts. The V and J genes are TRBV11-2 and TRBJ2-7; no reliable D call. The CDR3 is made up of 13 amino acids. Germline-derived CDR1 and CDR2 are SGHAT and FQNNGV. The V end lost 1 base, the J end lost 7 bases, and 11 bases lay between the germline ends. For the CDR3, the DNA is TGTGCCAGCAGCTTAGGCCCTTCATGGGAGCAGTACTTC. It encodes CASSLGPSWEQYF.

This clonotype was found a few times. V gene TRBV4-3 combines with J gene TRBJ2-1; D not certain. Trimming removed 1 base from V and 2 bases from J, with 12 bases in between. The CDR3 sequence is 16 residues long. Germline CDR1 is LGHNA and CDR2 is YSLEER. The CDR3 reads CASSQARSLAYNEQFF. The CDR3 DNA is TGCGCCAGCAGCCAAGCCAGGTCACTTGCCTACAATGAGCAGTTCTTC.

This clonotype has a count of ten or more. The chain combines TRBV28 with TRBJ1-1; D is undetermined. This CDR3 has 12 residues. V was pared by 6 bases and J by 5 bases, with 10 bases between. The V gene's germline CDR1 is MDHEN and CDR2 SYDVKM. In DNA form, the CDR3 reads TGTGCCAGCAGACCTTATACGACTGAAGCTTTCTTT. This encodes CASRPYTTEAFF.

This chain joins TRBV12-3 or TRBV12-4 and TRBJ1-2; D not resolved. The CDR3 totals 12 residues. The ends were cut back, 5 bases at V and 8 bases at J, with 12 bases in the middle. CDR3 sequence: CASSTFGPGYTF. CDR3 nucleotides: TGTGCCAGCAGTACCTTTGGGCCCGGCTACACCTTC.

The chain couples TRBV19 to TRBJ2-6; tentatively, D is TRBD1 (5 bases). V gave up 3 bases and J gave up 0 bases, with 12 bases separating them. The length of the CDR3 is 17 residues. The germline CDR1 and CDR2 sequences are LNHDA and SQIVND (reference sequence). The DNA for the CDR3 is TGTGCCAGTAGTATGCGTCAGGGTGGCTCTGGGGCCAACGTCCTGACTTTC. Its translation is CASSMRQGGSGANVLTF.

The CDR3 reads CASSPPTGSSYYNEQFF. In DNA, the CDR3 is TGTGCCAGCTCACCACCGACGGGAAGCTCCTATTACAATGAGCAGTTCTTC. V is TRBV18 and J is TRBJ2-1; weak D call: TRBD2 (5 bases). The CDR3 spans 17 residues. Per the germline V gene, CDR1 is KGHSH and CDR2 is LQKENI. The V end lost 0 bases, the J end lost 4 bases, and 16 bases lay between the germline ends.

This chain links TRBV9 with TRBJ1-6; no clear D. Germline CDR1 is SGDLS and CDR2 is YYNGEE. Trimming removed 4 bases at V and 7 bases at J, with 6 bases between. The CDR3 length is 12 residues. The CDR3 bases are TGTGCCAGCAGCACAGTGAATTCACCCCTCCACTTT. This sequence encodes CASSTVNSPLHF.

This clonotype has a count of ten or more. In DNA, the CDR3 is TGTGCCAGCAGCGAGGGATCCGGGGAGCTGTTTTTT. This codes for CASSEGSGELFF. This rearrangement joins TRBV13 to TRBJ2-2; weak D call: TRBD2 (5 bases). Germline CDR1 and CDR2: PRHDT and FYEKMQ (reference sequence). The CDR3 has 12 residues. Trimming left V 5 bases short and J 6 bases short, with 7 bases between.

This clonotype has at least ten counts. J is TRBJ2-2 and V is TRBV5-1; possible D gene TRBD2, 6 bases. The length of the CDR3 is 15 residues. The V and J ends lost 5 bases and 4 bases respectively, with 15 bases between them. From germline, CDR1 is SGHRS and CDR2 YFSETQ. Here the CDR3 DNA reads TGCGCCAGCAGGCCCTCCGGGGGAGGCACCGGGGAGCTGTTTTTT. This translates into CASRPSGGGTGELFF.

Worth noting for this clonotype: A much bigger clone sits one base away, suggesting this may be a read error. The chain links TRBV3-1 to TRBJ1-2; D gene unclear. Per germline, CDR1 LGHDT and CDR2 YNNKEL (reference sequence). CDR3 length: 12 amino acids. V shed 7 bases and J shed 7 bases, with 13 bases lying between them. In nucleotides, the CDR3 is TGTGCCAGCAACGGCCAGAAACTTGGCTACACCTTC. Its translation is CASNGQKLGYTF.

Notes on this clonotype: Germline is not matched at one junction end, which may reflect a read error. CDR3 DNA: TGTGCCATCAGAGGGACAGGGGGTACTGAAGCTTCCTTT. Encoded protein: CAIRGTGGTEASF. The V call is TRBV10-3, the J call TRBJ1-1; TRBD1 matches 11 bases. The CDR3 runs 13 residues. The germline V gene has CDR1 ENHRY and CDR2 SYGVKD.